This TCR beta chain was recorded in a study of tumor-infiltrating lymphocytes in primary liver carcinoma. Study as a whole: Productive TCRbeta reads per sample were roughly 3.5 to 7.5 million, not differing by tissue.

Study findings and constraints: Researchers found tumor-adjacent and tumor-blood pairs overlapped less than tumor region pairs.

Points on this clonotype: Antigen: not known. One end of the junction varies from germline; a read error may be responsible.

For each extraction, RNA and DNA were obtained together from roughly 20-30 mg of unsorted bulk tissue. TCR beta cDNA was reverse-transcribed from around 0.55 ug of total RNA. The reaction used a constant-region primer and ProtoScript II reverse transcriptase. Slightly modified ARM-PCR, run as three nested multiplex PCR rounds, produced the TCR beta libraries. A C-beta reverse primer was combined with TRBV1-TRBV30 forward primers in the first two PCR rounds, and each round had around 10 cycles. MiXCR was run by TCRdb on the multiplex PCR reads, yielding one entry per CDR3 protein. The sample yields tens of thousands of distinct CDR3 sequences, around 77% seen once. Germline CDR1 and CDR2: SGHAT and FQDESV (reference sequence). The CDR3 spans 15 residues.

The chain recombines TRBV11-1 with TRBJ2-7; D perhaps matches TRBD2 (5 bases). The sample comprised liver tumor tissue from sampling region 5. The subset was: tumor region T5, tumor centre. This clonotype originated in a man aged 40-55 years with primary liver carcinoma and hepatitis B virus infection. CDR3 sequence: CASSSSLDSSYEKYF. DNA for the CDR3: TGTGCCAGCAGCTCATCCCTGGACTCCTCCTACGAGAAGTATTTC.